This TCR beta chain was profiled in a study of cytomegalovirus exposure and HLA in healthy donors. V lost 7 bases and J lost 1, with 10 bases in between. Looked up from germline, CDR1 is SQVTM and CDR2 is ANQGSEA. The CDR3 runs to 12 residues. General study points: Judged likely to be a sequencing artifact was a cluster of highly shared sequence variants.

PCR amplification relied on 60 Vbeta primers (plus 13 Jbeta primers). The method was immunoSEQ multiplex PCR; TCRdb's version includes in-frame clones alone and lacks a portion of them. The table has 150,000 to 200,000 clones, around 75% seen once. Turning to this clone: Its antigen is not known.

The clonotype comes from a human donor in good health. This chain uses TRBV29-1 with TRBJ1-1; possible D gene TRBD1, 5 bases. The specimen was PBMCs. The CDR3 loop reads CSAKTGNTEAFF. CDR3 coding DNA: TGCAGCGCCAAAACAGGGAACACTGAAGCTTTCTTT.